The T cell receptor (beta chain) described here comes from a study of blood T cell repertoires in COVID-19 (TCRdb year 2020). For the study in its entirety: Samples covering the acute and convalescent phases of COVID-19 were provided by collaborators in the United States, Italy and Spain. The prospective study material was composed of cDNA or gDNA derived from T cells, B-cell-depleted T cells, or PBMCs. Deeply sampled blood TCRbeta repertoires from subjects exposed to, actively infected with, or recovered from COVID-19 were included in the dataset. The repertoires were released in a freely available public database meant as a resource for research on the immune response to SARS-CoV-2. Samples came from the ongoing ImmuneRACE study (first 160 participants) plus 1,254 subjects from 6 global collaborators. Nearly every sample came with metadata listing a de-identified subject ID, COVID-19 status, age in years and sex. Where HLA class I and class II types were available, the types were taken from metadata supplied by the sample provider, not from assay-based typing.

The germline V gene sets CDR1 to SGHRS and CDR2 to YFSETQ. Trimming costs V 5 bases and J 5 bases, and their ends lie 13 bases apart. The CDR3 contains 14 residues, cysteine and phenylalanine counted. Only CDR3 DNA remains: 42 bases, in frame from the first base. A second Seattle source provided samples from volunteer blood donors who had recovered from COVID-19. Each collaborating institution followed its own protocols to collect whole blood in K2EDTA tubes. For TCRbeta analysis, collaborators shipped samples in one of three forms: frozen whole blood, isolated PBMCs, or DNA extracted from either of those sample types. With regard to this clone: The antigen it recognizes is unknown. No qualities accompany the bases; no much larger clone lies one base away.

Points the paper makes about the study in general: The quantity of clinical and demographic metadata differed by source and by participant and was supplied without curation.

TCRbeta CDR3 regions were amplified from genomic DNA using the immunoSEQ Assay, a bias-controlled multiplex PCR. For the original study's pipeline: The number of nucleated cells in each sample was estimated from the amplification of reference gene primers within the assay. To quantify the absolute abundance of each unique TCRbeta CDR3 rearrangement, sequence reads were collapsed and filtered. Productive Simpson clonality was computed per sample as the square root of Simpson's diversity index over productive rearrangements. TCRdb's version of the immuneACCESS table is confined to in-frame rearrangements and falls short of the full clone set. An unresolved V gene accounts for under half of the shortfall where checked; the remainder is of unknown origin. V and J calls and clone size are copied from that table; D and trimming were computed from the DNA. The sample includes about 170,000 clones, with approximately 84% observed a single time. Clones ranked in the top ten supply approximately 7.7% of the sample.

The material sequenced was peripheral blood. The sequence joins TRBV5-1 to TRBJ2-2; the D segment could be TRBD2, given 6 matching bases. This receptor was taken from a man aged 35 to 55 who had recovered from COVID-19. The DNA reads TGCGCCAGCAGGGAGAGCGGGCAGACCGGGGAGCTGTTTTTT. This translates into CASRESGQTGELFF.